A single sample is the source of the 16 T cell receptor beta chains below, sequenced in a study of T cell changes during pregnancy in multiple sclerosis. Profiled with immunoSEQ multiplex PCR; TCRdb holds only in-frame clones, not every one. The sample includes some 36,000 clones, 91% of them seen just once. Sequenced here: CD4+ T cells from peripheral blood mononuclear cells, sampled in the second trimester of pregnancy. The receptor set was obtained from a female donor in good health, enrolled as a control in a pregnancy study.

The V and J genes are TRBV9 and TRBJ1-4, with 9 bases lining up with TRBD1. The germline V gene encodes CDR1 SGDLS and CDR2 YYNGEE. The CDR3 runs to 13 residues. Trimming removed 2 bases from V and 8 bases from J; junction bases left unmatched: 1. The CDR3 DNA follows: TGTGCCAGCAGCGTGGGGACAGGGGAAAAACTGTTTTTT. Its protein product is CASSVGTGEKLFF.

The chain employs TRBV6-6 and TRBJ1-5; possibly TRBD1 for D (5 bases). V was trimmed by 0 bases and J by 12 bases, leaving 12 bases between them. CDR3 length equals 13 residues. Germline assignment: CDR1 MNHNY and CDR2 SVGAGI (reference sequence). The CDR3 coding sequence is TGTGCCAGCAGTTACTCGGCCAGGGTGAGCCAGCATTTT. This translates into CASSYSARVSQHF.

The genes are TRBV28 and TRBJ1-1; TRBD1 is a possible D gene (5 bases). V dropped 5 bases and J dropped 3 bases, with 16 bases sitting between them. CDR3 length: 15 residues. Per the germline V gene, CDR1 is MDHEN and CDR2 is SYDVKM. CDR3 protein: CASSPRGAGYTEAFF. For the CDR3, the DNA is TGTGCCAGCAGTCCCAGAGGAGCAGGGTACACTGAAGCTTTCTTT.

The chain recombines TRBV2 with TRBJ1-5; 10 bases align to TRBD1. J gave up 7 bases and V 5 bases, and 5 bases lay outside the gene matches. This CDR3 comprises 14 residues. Germline lookup yields CDR1 SNHLY and CDR2 FYNNEI. CDR3 residues: CASSPDRGHQPQHF. CDR3 in DNA: TGTGCCAGCAGTCCCGACAGGGGGCACCAGCCCCAGCATTTT.

This clone appeared a single time. The chain couples TRBV6-5 to TRBJ2-3; tentatively, D is TRBD1 (5 bases). V dropped 2 bases and J dropped 3 bases, with 9 bases sitting between them. This CDR3 has 14 amino acids. Germline loops: CDR1 MNHEY, CDR2 SVGAGI. The CDR3: CASSYRQGTDTQYF. The CDR3 coding sequence is TGTGCCAGCAGTTACAGGCAGGGAACAGATACGCAGTATTTT.

This clone was detected a few times. The chain recombines TRBV27 with TRBJ1-1; possible D gene TRBD1, 5 bases. Germline V gene lookup returns CDR1 MNHEY and CDR2 SMNVEV (reference sequence). The CDR3 totals 14 residues. V was cut by 2 bases and J by 4 bases, with 11 bases left in between. CDR3 nucleotides: TGTGCCAGCAGTTTAGCAGGGTTGGTCACTGAAGCTTTCTTT. This translates into CASSLAGLVTEAFF.

This sequence joins TRBV11-2 and TRBJ1-2, with D unclear. The CDR3 spans 14 residues. Germline loops: CDR1 SGHAT, CDR2 FQNNGV. Between the trimmed V and J ends, which lost 0 bases and 7 bases, there was a span of 12 bases. In nucleotides, the CDR3 is TGTGCCAGCAGCTTAGACCTATTCACCTCTGGCTACACCTTC. It encodes CASSLDLFTSGYTF.

This rearrangement joins TRBV7-9 to TRBJ1-2, with 10 positions matching TRBD1. The CDR3 totals 16 residues. The junction had 9 bases not matched to a gene; V was cut back by 3 bases and J by 5 bases. Per the germline V gene, CDR1 is SEHNR and CDR2 is FQNEAQ (reference sequence). The CDR3 loop reads CASSFSRDRGSYGYTF. In nucleotides, the CDR3 is TGTGCCAGCAGCTTCTCCAGGGACAGGGGTAGTTATGGCTACACCTTC.

The CDR3, as DNA: TGTGCCAGCAGACCAACCGACAGGGGATCGGTATTGGCCGGGGAGCTGTTTTTT. Translating gives CASRPTDRGSVLAGELFF. The chain joins TRBV7-6 to TRBJ2-2, with 8 bases identical to TRBD1. V was clipped by 6 bases and J by 6 bases; unmatched bases: 18. Germline V gene lookup returns CDR1 SGHVS and CDR2 FNYEAQ. This CDR3 contains 18 residues.

V and J are TRBV7-3 and TRBJ2-3; D unclear. Trimming removed 8 bases at V and 0 bases at J, with 9 bases between. The CDR3 spans 13 residues. Germline V gene sequence: CDR1 SGHTA, CDR2 FQGTGA. CDR3 nucleotides: TGTGCCAGCTCCTCTGAGAGCACAGATACGCAGTATTTT. It translates to CASSSESTDTQYF.

This chain uses TRBV4-1 with TRBJ1-2, with no clear D. The CDR3 consists of 12 residues. The V end was cut by 4 bases, the J end by 4 bases, with 7 bases between. Germline V CDR1 and CDR2: MGHRA, YSYEKL. For the CDR3, the DNA is TGCGCCAGCAGCCCATACGGCTATGGCTACACCTTC. It is translated as CASSPYGYGYTF.

The J gene is TRBJ2-3, the V gene TRBV18; D is ambiguous. This CDR3 spans 14 amino acids. Germline loops: CDR1 KGHSH, CDR2 LQKENI. Trimming took 0 bases from V and 0 from J, leaving 4 bases between them. The CDR3 nucleotides read TGTGCCAGCTCACCACCAGCTAGCACAGATACGCAGTATTTT. Amino acids: CASSPPASTDTQYF.

This chain uses TRBV7-3 with TRBJ1-1; possibly TRBD1 for D (5 bases). Germline loops: CDR1 SGHTA, CDR2 FQGTGA. V was trimmed by 3 bases and J by 7 bases, leaving 21 bases between them. The CDR3 is made up of 16 amino acids. The CDR3 sequence: CASSLGGPGPEGEAFF. CDR3 DNA sequence: TGTGCCAGCAGCTTGGGGGGACCGGGACCCGAGGGTGAAGCTTTCTTT.

This sequence joins TRBV18 and TRBJ1-1; D remains ambiguous. This CDR3 is built from 16 residues. Germline loops: CDR1 KGHSH, CDR2 LQKENI. V was clipped by 0 bases and J by 1 base, with 12 bases between them. The CDR3 loop is CASSPPGMGTNTEAFF. CDR3 bases: TGTGCCAGCTCACCACCCGGGATGGGTACGAACACTGAAGCTTTCTTT.

CDR3 in DNA: TGTGCCAGCAGTAAACGGGACTTCTATGGCTACACCTTC. Amino acid sequence: CASSKRDFYGYTF. The V call is TRBV6-1, the J call TRBJ1-2; a weak D match, TRBD1 (5 bases). Germline V gene lookup returns CDR1 MNHNS and CDR2 SASEGT. The length of the CDR3 is 13 residues. The germline V and J ends were trimmed by 5 bases and 4 bases, with 11 bases remaining between them.

The chain is built from TRBV5-4 and TRBJ2-2; D uncertain. V lost 6 bases, J lost 3 bases, and 9 bases lay in between. CDR1 SGHNT and CDR2 YYREEE come from the germline V gene (reference sequence). The CDR3 has 13 amino acids. This chain's CDR3 is CASTFEDTGELFF. The CDR3 bases are TGTGCCAGCACCTTCGAGGACACCGGGGAGCTGTTTTTT.